A selection of T cell receptor beta chains follows, all from one sample in a study of blood T cell repertoires in COVID-19. The repertoire was sequenced with immunoSEQ multiplex PCR; TCRdb's copy has only in-frame clones and lacks some. The data contain about 130,000 clones, around 73% of them seen just once; the ten biggest clones take up around 9.9%. Sequenced input: peripheral blood. The receptors here all came from a man aged 60-69 years who had recovered from COVID-19. The CDR3 runs from the conserved cysteine through the conserved F or W. A D gene is named only where the DNA matches it firmly. Not every row has a clone size; where given, it reads once, few, many or a size class.

J	V	D	size	DNA	CDR3
TRBJ1-2	TRBV10-3	NA	NA	TGTGCCATCAGTGGAGAGCCAGCGCGGGGCTACACCTTC	CAISGEPARGYTF
TRBJ2-2	TRBV7-2	TRBD1	NA	TGTGCCAGCAGCTCGGGACAGGCGGCCGGGGAGCTGTTTTTT	CASSSGQAAGELFF
TRBJ1-4	TRBV5-1	NA	NA	TGCGCCAGCAGTTTAGACAGATCAACTAATGAAAAACTGTTTTTT	CASSLDRSTNEKLFF
TRBJ1-5	TRBV6-4	TRBD1	once	TGTGCCAGCAGTCCAGGGGGTGGTCAGCCCCAGCATTTT	CASSPGGGQPQHF
TRBJ2-4	TRBV7-2	NA	once	TGTGCCAGCAGCTTAGCGGCCGGGAGCCAAAACATTCAGTACTTC	CASSLAAGSQNIQYF
TRBJ1-1	TRBV7-3	NA	NA	TGTGCCAGCAGCTCGGGAAACACAGGGTCGGAAGCTGAAGCTTTCTTT	CASSSGNTGSEAEAFF
TRBJ2-1	TRBV7-3	NA	few	TGTGCCAGCAGCCCAAGTGGGGGCGCTTACAATGAGCAGTTCTTC	CASSPSGGAYNEQFF
TRBJ1-6	TRBV9	TRBD1	NA	TGTGCCAGCAGCTCGCGGACAGGGGTCAATTCACCCCTCCACTTT	CASSSRTGVNSPLHF
TRBJ2-7	TRBV6-6	TRBD2	NA	TGTGCCAGCAGTTTGGCCTATAGCGGGATTGCGGGTGAGCAGTACTTC	CASSLAYSGIAGEQYF
TRBJ1-4	TRBV7-3	NA	NA	TGTGCCAGCAGCCTTCGACAGGTACTTAATGAAAAACTGTTTTTT	CASSLRQVLNEKLFF